This TCR beta chain was identified during a study of T cell repertoires in cytomegalovirus infection. Study-wide background: CMV epitopes used comprised recently identified HLA-C-restricted ones and well-studied HLA-B-restricted ones. CMV infection and matching HLA type were both indicated by public TCR beta signatures. Overall study results and limits: Clonotype analysis showed dominance of the ex vivo response by HLA-C-restricted CMV-specific TCR beta clonotypes. The cumulative frequency of public TCR beta families distinguished individuals who carried CMV together with the relevant HLA.

For this clonotype: Its matching antigen is unknown.

In TCRdb, the reads were re-called with MiXCR into one record per CDR3 protein. In the table there are about 55,000 distinct CDR3 sequences, roughly 20% of which are singletons. J gave up 2 bases and V 5 bases, and 6 bases lay outside the gene matches. This CDR3 has 15 amino acids. Germline V CDR1 and CDR2: SGHTA, FQGNSA. Specimen: CD8+ T cells from cultured PBMCs, collected from culture after CMV antigen stimulation. The sequence derives from a human donor in good health (CMV status not recorded). Some clones in this sample may be carry-over from other donors' samples. V and J are TRBV7-2 and TRBJ2-7; 10 bases are shared with TRBD1. The CDR3 DNA sequence: TGTGCCAGCAGCGCCGGGACAGGGGTAGCCTACGAGCAGTACTTC. Its protein is CASSAGTGVAYEQYF.